This record looks at one TCR beta chain sequence and its context. Germline V gene data show CDR1 as LGHNA and CDR2 as YSLEER. The V segment lost 0 bases and the J segment 4 bases; nucleotides outside the gene matches: 13. The CDR3 is 18 residues long. MiXCR was run by TCRdb on the PCR reads, yielding one entry per CDR3 protein. The data hold around 480,000 distinct CDR3 sequences, with about 25% observed a single time. The sample comes from a study of molecular identifiers for immune sequencing clone quantification. The sequence derives from a human donor in good health. Some libraries in this study had Jurkat cell RNA spiked in. The sequenced sample was naive CD8+ T cells from blood, with Jurkat cell RNA spiked in. Subset given: FACS-sorted CD8+CD4-CCR7+CD45RA+ naive T cells. The gene calls are TRBV4-3 and TRBJ1-1; 8 nucleotides match TRBD1. The chain's CDR3 is CASSQEGGGVGQATEAFF. The CDR3 bases are TGCGCCAGCAGCCAAGAAGGGGGTGGGGTGGGACAGGCCACTGAAGCTTTCTTT.